These T cell receptor beta chains were read from a single sample in a study of blood T cell repertoires in COVID-19. Profiled with immunoSEQ multiplex PCR; TCRdb holds only in-frame clones, not every one. This table holds under 200,000 clones, approximately 86% found once. Sequenced: peripheral blood. These TCRs come from a man younger than 35 with acute or convalescent COVID-19. Each CDR3 is given with its conserved first and last residue. D genes are given only for firm matches. Size tells how often a clone was seen (once, few, many) or the class of an expanded clone, and some rows leave it out.

d_gene	v_gene	j_gene	len	abundance	CDR3nt	CDR3aa
NA	TRBV5-1	TRBJ2-7	13	few	TGCGCCAGCAGCTTCCCCGGGTCTGGTGAGCAGTACTTC	CASSFPGSGEQYF
NA	TRBV9	TRBJ2-5	15	NA	TGTGCCAGCAGCGGCCGGGACAGCGGGCAAGAGACCCAGTACTTC	CASSGRDSGQETQYF
TRBD2	TRBV3-1/TRBV3-2	TRBJ2-7	18	NA	TGTGCCAGCAGCCGAATCCTACCAGCGGGGGAAAGCTCCTACGAGCAGTACTTC	CASSRILPAGESSYEQYF
TRBD2	TRBV7-3	TRBJ2-1	13	NA	TGTGCCAGCAGCTTAGCGGGGGGGCCTGAGCAGTTCTTC	CASSLAGGPEQFF
NA	TRBV30	TRBJ1-4	14	NA	TGTGCCTGGAGTGACGGAGGTCCTAATGAAAAACTGTTTTTT	CAWSDGGPNEKLFF
NA	TRBV2	TRBJ1-3	16	NA	TGTGCCAGCAGTGTGTACAGGGCCCCTTCTGGAAACACCATATATTTT	CASSVYRAPSGNTIYF
NA	TRBV7-8	TRBJ2-2	15	once	TGTGCCAGCAGCTTAGTCGCACAGCTCACCGGGGAGCTGTTTTTT	CASSLVAQLTGELFF
NA	TRBV25-1	TRBJ1-3	15	NA	TGTGCCAGCAGTGAATGGGGGGACCCTGGAAACACCATATATTTT	CASSEWGDPGNTIYF
NA	TRBV5-6	TRBJ1-2	12	NA	TGTGCCAGCAGCATTACAGGGTATGGCTACACCTTC	CASSITGYGYTF
NA	TRBV7-9	TRBJ1-4	13	NA	TGTGCCAGCACAGAGGGAGGGACTGAAAAACTGTTTTTT	CASTEGGTEKLFF
NA	TRBV30	TRBJ2-7	13	NA	TGTGCCTTTGCGGGCTCCAACTCCTACGAGCAGTACTTC	CAFAGSNSYEQYF
NA	TRBV25-1	TRBJ2-7	12	NA	TGTGCCAGCAGTGAATACGTGTACGAGCAGTACTTC	CASSEYVYEQYF
NA	TRBV6-5	TRBJ2-4	15	NA	TGTGCCAGCAGTCGTACAAAACACACCAAAAACATTCAGTACTTC	CASSRTKHTKNIQYF
TRBD1	TRBV30	TRBJ1-1	15	NA	TGTGCCTGGAGTGTAAAGGGGGCGATCGATACTGAAGCTTTCTTT	CAWSVKGAIDTEAFF
NA	TRBV30	TRBJ1-3	15	NA	TGTGCCTGGCACGTGCCCCGACAGTACGGAAACACCATATATTTT	CAWHVPRQYGNTIYF
TRBD1	TRBV6-5	TRBJ1-1	15	NA	TGTGCCAGCAGTTTCTCAAGGGGGACAGACACTGAAGCTTTCTTT	CASSFSRGTDTEAFF
TRBD1	TRBV11-2	TRBJ1-1	16	NA	TGTGCCAGCAGCTTCGATTCCGGGACAGCGAACACTGAAGCTTTCTTT	CASSFDSGTANTEAFF
TRBD2	TRBV10-2	TRBJ2-3	15	once	TGCGCCAGCAGTGATAGCGGGGGGACCACAGATACGCAGTATTTT	CASSDSGGTTDTQYF
TRBD1	TRBV18	TRBJ1-5	14	NA	TGTGCCAGCTCACCGCGGACAGGTGGATCGCCCCAGCATTTT	CASSPRTGGSPQHF
TRBD1	TRBV19	TRBJ2-4	14	NA	TGTGCCAGTAGTTCCCGACAGGGAAAAAACATTCAGTACTTC	CASSSRQGKNIQYF
NA	TRBV7-6	TRBJ2-1	14	NA	TGTGCCAGCAGTGGGGGCCTCAACTACAATGAGCAGTTCTTC	CASSGGLNYNEQFF
NA	TRBV9	TRBJ1-3	17	NA	TGTGCCAGCAGCGTAGAAGGGGCATATGGTTCTGGAAACACCATATATTTT	CASSVEGAYGSGNTIYF
TRBD2	TRBV30	TRBJ2-3	15	NA	TGTGCCTGGAGTGTGGGGGGGGGAGGCACAGATACGCAGTATTTT	CAWSVGGGGTDTQYF
NA	TRBV6-1	TRBJ2-2	12	NA	TGTGCCAGCAGTGAAACAGGAGTGGAGCTGTTTTTT	CASSETGVELFF
TRBD2	TRBV9	TRBJ2-1	17	once	TGTGCCAGCAGCCCCCGTAGCGCAGGACTAGCGGGGGATGAGCAGTTCTTC	CASSPRSAGLAGDEQFF
NA	TRBV6-5	TRBJ1-5	14	NA	TGTGCCAGCAGTTACGTCAAGGATAGCCAGCCCCAGCATTTT	CASSYVKDSQPQHF
TRBD2	TRBV3-1/TRBV3-2	TRBJ2-2	16	NA	TGTGCCAGCAGCCAACTAGCGGGGGTTAACACCGGGGAGCTGTTTTTT	CASSQLAGVNTGELFF
TRBD1	TRBV4-2	TRBJ2-7	15	NA	TGTGCCAGCAGCCCGGGACAGGGAGTCTCCTACGAGCAGTACTTC	CASSPGQGVSYEQYF
NA	TRBV30	TRBJ1-6	15	NA	TGTGCCTGGACCCAAGACAGCTCCTATAATTCACCCCTCCACTTT	CAWTQDSSYNSPLHF
NA	TRBV18	TRBJ1-2	12	NA	TGTGCCAGCTCAGACATCTCCTATGGCTACACCTTC	CASSDISYGYTF
NA	TRBV30	TRBJ2-7	12	few	TGTGCCTGGAGCAGGGGAACCTACGAGCAGTACTTC	CAWSRGTYEQYF
NA	TRBV3-1/TRBV3-2	TRBJ2-1	13	NA	TGTGCCAGCAGCCAAGAATATAGCAATGAGCAGTTCTTC	CASSQEYSNEQFF
TRBD2	TRBV10-2	TRBJ2-7	16	NA	TGCGCCAGCAGTGAGAGAGGTGGACTAGCGGATGTACTCCTGTACTTC	CASSERGGLADVLLYF
NA	TRBV12-5	TRBJ1-6	17	NA	TGTGCTAGTGGTTTGGCCCTCGGGGGGGGCGGGAATTCACCCCTCCACTTT	CASGLALGGGGNSPLHF
NA	TRBV7-8	TRBJ2-3	14	once	TGTGCCAGCAGCTTATCATCCAGGGCTGATACGCAGTATTTT	CASSLSSRADTQYF
TRBD1	TRBV5-1	TRBJ2-3	13	NA	TGCGCCAGCAGCTCCACAGGGGGCCGTGCGCAGTATTTT	CASSSTGGRAQYF
TRBD1	TRBV2	TRBJ1-4	13	NA	TGTGCCAGCAGTCAGACAGGGGTGGAAAAACTGTTTTTT	CASSQTGVEKLFF